The 5 T cell receptor beta chains given below trace back to one sample, sequenced in a study of tumor-infiltrating lymphocytes in primary liver carcinoma. Total RNA and DNA came together from approximately 20-30 mg of bulk tissue without cell sorting. With approximately 500 ng total RNA as template and a constant-region primer, TCR beta cDNA was made. Library construction for TCR beta comprised three nested multiplex PCR rounds performed with slightly modified ARM-PCR. Investigators reported that the first two PCR rounds, at around 9 cycles each, used TRBV1-TRBV30 forward primers with a C-beta reverse primer. Each CDR3 protein gets one entry after TCRdb re-called the multiplex PCR reads with MiXCR. The sample gives approximately 74,000 distinct CDR3 sequences, 71% of which show up once; roughly an eighth is in the top ten. The sample was liver tumor tissue from sampling region 4. As to subset: tumor region T4, right-lateral pole. The origin of the receptors is a woman aged 55 to 70 with primary liver carcinoma and hepatitis B virus infection.

This clonotype was observed many times. The chain recombines TRBV5-4 with TRBJ1-1; D remains unclear. The germline CDR1 and CDR2 sequences are SGHNT and YYREEE (reference sequence). This CDR3 contains 15 residues. Trimming pared 1 base from V and 1 base from J, leaving 11 bases between. CDR3 region: CASSLYQRRNTEAFF. CDR3 sequence (DNA): TGTGCCAGCAGCTTGTATCAGAGGAGGAACACTGAAGCTTTCTTT.

On this clonotype: This may be a read error, as it is one base from a much larger clone. The rearrangement links TRBV19 to TRBJ2-2; 8 nucleotides agree with TRBD2. This CDR3 comprises 17 residues. Trimming took 5 bases from V and 5 from J; bases not matched to a gene: 13. Germline assignment: CDR1 LNHDA and CDR2 SQIVND (reference sequence). DNA for the CDR3: TGTGCCAGTAGTCCAGGAGGGACTAGTCTTAGGACCGGGGAGCTGTTTTTT. Translated: CASSPGGTSLRTGELFF. Filled out from reference TRBV19 and TRBJ2-2, the complete variable domain reads DGGITQSPKYLFRKEGQNVTLSCEQNLNHDAMYWYRQDPGQGLRLIYYSQIVNDFQKGDIAEGYSVSREKKESFPLTVTSAQKNPTAFYLCASSPGGTSLRTGELFFGEGSRLTVL.

In this sample, this clonotype turned up a few times. The gene calls are TRBV7-3 and TRBJ1-1; 9 bases line up with TRBD1. This CDR3 has 13 residues. CDR1 is SGHTA, CDR2 FQGTGA, per germline. V was pared by 5 bases and J by 4 bases, with 2 bases of the junction left unmatched. The CDR3 spells CASSEQGATEAFF. The DNA for the CDR3 is TGTGCCAGCAGCGAACAGGGGGCCACTGAAGCTTTCTTT.

A remark on this clonotype: One junction end disagrees with the germline gene, perhaps due to a read error. V gene TRBV10-3 combines with J gene TRBJ2-5; D is ambiguous. The V gene's germline CDR1 is ENHRY and CDR2 SYGVKD. The length of the CDR3 is 14 residues. As DNA, the CDR3 is TGTGACATCAGTGAGTCGGCAGCCCAAGAGACCCTGTACTTC. Protein: CDISESAAQETLYF.

The chain has TRBV10-2 and TRBJ1-6; maybe TRBD1 (5 bases). Per the germline V gene, CDR1 is WSHSY and CDR2 is SAAADI. This CDR3 is 13 amino acids long. The V and J ends lost 6 bases and 10 bases respectively, with 13 bases between them. The CDR3 sequence is CASSGQSRSPLHF. The CDR3 bases are TGCGCCAGCAGCGGACAATCCAGATCACCCCTCCACTTT.